The text below deals with one T cell receptor (beta chain). Its target is not known. Indicated treatment: approximately nine-day PBMC culture with coronavirus spike peptide pools or control peptides (ViraFEST assay). Before TCRs were sequenced, ViraFEST expanded antigen-specific T cells with peptide pools. These data belong to a study of vaccination and CD4 T cells after COVID-19. Turning to the study itself: About 9 convalescent cases were mild and one was severe, and all had been SARS-CoV-2 positive by nasal swab PCR. Convalescent donors were composed of six males and four females, of whom two were Hispanic.

The Oncomine TCR Beta short-read assay was applied to DNA of cultured CD4+ T cells. Genomic DNA was isolated from CD4+ T cells that had been cultured. TCRdb passed the PCR reads through MiXCR, listing each CDR3 protein once. The sample has under 15,000 distinct CDR3 sequences; roughly three fifths are singletons. V was cut by 4 bases and J by 4 bases, with 16 bases left in between. The CDR3 runs to 15 residues. In germline, CDR1 is MNHEY, CDR2 SVGEGT. The specimen was CD4+ T cells from blood, cultured in vitro, collected before SARS-CoV-2 vaccination. This sequence originates from a human donor who had recovered from COVID-19. The rearrangement links TRBV6-2 or TRBV6-3 to TRBJ2-5; no clear D. The CDR3: CASSSLIGIGETQYF. The CDR3 nucleotides are TGTGCCAGCAGTTCCCTCATCGGAATCGGAGAGACCCAGTACTTC.